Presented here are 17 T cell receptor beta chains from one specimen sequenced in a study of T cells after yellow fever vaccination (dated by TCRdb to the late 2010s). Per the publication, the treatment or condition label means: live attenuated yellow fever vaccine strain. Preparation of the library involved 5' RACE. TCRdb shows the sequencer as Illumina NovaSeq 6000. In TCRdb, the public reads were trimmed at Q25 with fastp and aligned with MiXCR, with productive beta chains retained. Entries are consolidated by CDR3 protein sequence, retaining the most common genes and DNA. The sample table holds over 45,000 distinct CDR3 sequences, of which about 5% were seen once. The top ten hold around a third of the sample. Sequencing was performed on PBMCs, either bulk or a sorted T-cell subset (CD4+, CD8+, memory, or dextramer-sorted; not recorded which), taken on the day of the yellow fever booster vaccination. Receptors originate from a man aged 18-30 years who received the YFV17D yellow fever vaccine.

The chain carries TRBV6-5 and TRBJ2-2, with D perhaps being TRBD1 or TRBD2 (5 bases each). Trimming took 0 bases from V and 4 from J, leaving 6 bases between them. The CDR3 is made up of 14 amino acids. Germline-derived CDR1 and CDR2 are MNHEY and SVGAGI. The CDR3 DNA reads TGTGCCAGCAGTTACTCGGGGGTCACCGGGGAGCTGTTTTTT. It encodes CASSYSGVTGELFF.

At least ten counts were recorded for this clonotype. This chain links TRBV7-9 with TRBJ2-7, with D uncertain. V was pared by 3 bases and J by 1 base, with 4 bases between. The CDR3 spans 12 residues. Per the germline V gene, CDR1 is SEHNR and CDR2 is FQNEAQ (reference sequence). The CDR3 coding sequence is TGTGCCAGCAGCTTCCAATCCTACGAGCAGTACGTC. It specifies CASSFQSYEQYV.

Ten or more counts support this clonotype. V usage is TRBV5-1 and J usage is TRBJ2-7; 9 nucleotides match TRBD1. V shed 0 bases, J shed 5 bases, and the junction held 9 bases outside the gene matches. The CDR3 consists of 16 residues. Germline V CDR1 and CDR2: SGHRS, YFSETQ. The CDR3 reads CASSLGGQGKADEQYF. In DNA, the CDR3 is TGCGCCAGCAGCTTGGGGGGACAGGGTAAGGCCGACGAGCAGTACTTC.

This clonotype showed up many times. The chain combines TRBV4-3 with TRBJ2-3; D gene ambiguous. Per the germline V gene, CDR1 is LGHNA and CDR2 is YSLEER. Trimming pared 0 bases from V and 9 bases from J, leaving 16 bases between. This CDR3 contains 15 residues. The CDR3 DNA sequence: TGCGCCAGCAGCCAAGATTCGCTAGTAACCGGGACGCAGTATTTT. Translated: CASSQDSLVTGTQYF.

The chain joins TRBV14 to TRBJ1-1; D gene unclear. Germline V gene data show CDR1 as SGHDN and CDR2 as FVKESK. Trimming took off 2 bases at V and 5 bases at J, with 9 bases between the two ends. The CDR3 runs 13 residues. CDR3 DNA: TGTGCCAGCAGCCAAAACCGAGGAACTGAAGCTTTCTTT. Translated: CASSQNRGTEAFF.

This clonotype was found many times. The CDR3, as DNA: TGTGCCAGCAGCTCTTCGGACAGGGCCCTCTACCCGCAGTATTTT. It encodes CASSSSDRALYPQYF. The rearrangement joins TRBV7-6 to TRBJ2-3; 8 bases fit TRBD1. The CDR3 runs 15 residues. Germline CDR1 reads SGHVS; CDR2 reads FNYEAQ. Germline trimming cut 4 bases from V and 10 bases from J; bases unmatched to any gene: 13.

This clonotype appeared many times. CDR3 nucleotide sequence: TGTGCCAGCAGTTTAGGCGGTGTGGAGCTGTTTTTT. This encodes CASSLGGVELFF. V gene TRBV12-3 or TRBV12-4 combines with J gene TRBJ2-2; D unresolved. The CDR3 contains 12 residues. Trimming removed 1 base at V and 10 bases at J, with 7 bases between.

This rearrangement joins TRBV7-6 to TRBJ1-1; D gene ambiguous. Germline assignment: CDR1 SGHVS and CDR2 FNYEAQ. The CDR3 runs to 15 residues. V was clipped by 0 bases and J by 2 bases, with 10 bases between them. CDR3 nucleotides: TGTGCCAGCAGCTTAGCGCACACGGCCAACACTGAAGCTTTCTTT. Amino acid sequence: CASSLAHTANTEAFF.

CDR3 amino acids: CASSEGPKVYEQYF. DNA for the CDR3: TGCGCCAGCAGCGAAGGACCCAAGGTCTACGAGCAGTACTTC. The chain employs TRBV5-1 and TRBJ2-7; D gene unclear. Trimming shortened V by 4 bases and J by 3 bases, and 14 bases separated the two germline ends. This CDR3 region has 14 residues. Germline CDR1 SGHRS, CDR2 YFSETQ.

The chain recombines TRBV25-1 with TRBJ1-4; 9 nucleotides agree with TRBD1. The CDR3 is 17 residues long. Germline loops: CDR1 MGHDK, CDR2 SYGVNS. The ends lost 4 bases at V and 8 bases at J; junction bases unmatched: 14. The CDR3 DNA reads TGTGCCAGCAGTGCACTAAGGACTTGGGACAGGGACGAAAAACTGTTTTTT. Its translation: CASSALRTWDRDEKLFF.

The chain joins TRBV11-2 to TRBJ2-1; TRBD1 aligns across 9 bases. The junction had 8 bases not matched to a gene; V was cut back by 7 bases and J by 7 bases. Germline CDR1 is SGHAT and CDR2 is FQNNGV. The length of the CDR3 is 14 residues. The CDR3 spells CASNWGTGMNEQFF. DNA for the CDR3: TGTGCCAGCAACTGGGGGACAGGGATGAATGAGCAGTTCTTC.

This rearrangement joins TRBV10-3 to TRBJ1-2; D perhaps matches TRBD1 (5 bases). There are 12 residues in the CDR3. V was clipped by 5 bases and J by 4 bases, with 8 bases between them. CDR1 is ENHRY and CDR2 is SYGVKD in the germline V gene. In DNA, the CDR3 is TGTGCCATCAGTACAGGCGTCTATGGCTACACCTTC. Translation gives CAISTGVYGYTF.

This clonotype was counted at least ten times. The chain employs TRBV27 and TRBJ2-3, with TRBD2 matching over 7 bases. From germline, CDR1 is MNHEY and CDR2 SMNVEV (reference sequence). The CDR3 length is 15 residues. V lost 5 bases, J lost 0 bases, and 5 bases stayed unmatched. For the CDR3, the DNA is TGTGCCAGCAGTAATCTAGCGGCTAGCACAGATACGCAGTATTTT. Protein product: CASSNLAASTDTQYF.

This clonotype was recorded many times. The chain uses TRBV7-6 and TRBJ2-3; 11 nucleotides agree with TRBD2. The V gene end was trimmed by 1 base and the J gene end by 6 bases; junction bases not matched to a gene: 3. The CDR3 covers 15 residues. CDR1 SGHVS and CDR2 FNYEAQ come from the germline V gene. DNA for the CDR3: TGTGCCAGCAGCTTAGTAGCGGGGGGGCCGGATACGCAGTATTTT. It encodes CASSLVAGGPDTQYF. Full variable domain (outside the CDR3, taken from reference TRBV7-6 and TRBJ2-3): GAGVSQSPRYKVTKRGQDVALRCDPISGHVSLYWYRQALGQGPEFLTYFNYEAQQDKSGLPNDRFSAERPEGSISTLTIQRTEQRDSAMYRCASSLVAGGPDTQYFGPGTRLTVL.

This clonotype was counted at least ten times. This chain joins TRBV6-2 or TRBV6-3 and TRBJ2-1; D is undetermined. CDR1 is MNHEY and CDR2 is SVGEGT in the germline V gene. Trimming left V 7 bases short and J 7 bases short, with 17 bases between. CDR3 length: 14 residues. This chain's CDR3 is CASTPTAVGNEQFF. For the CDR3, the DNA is TGTGCCAGCACCCCTACGGCGGTGGGGAATGAGCAGTTCTTC.

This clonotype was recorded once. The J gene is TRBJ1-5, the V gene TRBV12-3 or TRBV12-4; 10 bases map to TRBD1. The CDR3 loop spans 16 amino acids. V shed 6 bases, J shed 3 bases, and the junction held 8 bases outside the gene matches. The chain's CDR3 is CASSPGQGVLNQPQHF. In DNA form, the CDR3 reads TGTGCCAGCAGCCCCGGACAGGGGGTCCTCAATCAGCCCCAGCATTTT.

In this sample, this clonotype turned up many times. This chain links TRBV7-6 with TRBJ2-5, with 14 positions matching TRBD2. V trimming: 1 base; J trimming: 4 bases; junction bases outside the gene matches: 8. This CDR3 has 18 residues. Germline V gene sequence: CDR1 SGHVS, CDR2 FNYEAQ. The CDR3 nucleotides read TGTGCCAGCAGCTTAGGACTAGCGGGGGGGCTGATCGGAGAGACCCAGTACTTC. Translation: CASSLGLAGGLIGETQYF.